The clone carrying this T cell receptor (beta chain) was detected ten times or more. The antigen is not known. The entry originates in a study of T cell repertoires in cytomegalovirus infection. Overall study: The public TCR beta signatures pointed to both CMV infection and matching HLA type.

Germline CDR1 SGHVS, CDR2 FQNEAQ. The V and J ends lost 3 bases and 1 base respectively, with 9 bases between them. The CDR3 covers 14 residues. MiXCR was run by TCRdb on the reads, yielding one entry per CDR3 protein. In the table there are some 920,000 distinct CDR3 sequences, approximately 31% of which are singletons. Study-level results: Summed frequency of public TCR beta families distinguished CMV carriers with the relevant HLA.

This receptor was identified in a human donor in good health (CMV status not recorded). Some clones in this sample may be carry-over from other donors' samples. The rearrangement uses TRBV7-8 and TRBJ2-5; possibly TRBD2 for D (5 bases). The sequencing here drew on cultured CD8+ T cells from PBMCs, taken from culture after CMV antigen stimulation. The CDR3 protein is CASSFLTSQETQYF. The CDR3 region has the DNA TGTGCCAGCAGCTTCCTAACTAGCCAAGAGACCCAGTACTTC.